The 11 T cell receptor beta chains below come from one sample, sequenced in a study of shared clonotypes between healthy human individuals. Clones were sequenced by immunoSEQ multiplex PCR, and TCRdb holds only the in-frame ones, with some missing. The table includes 1.5 million to 1.9 million clones, 95% to 99% detected once. The sample comprised naive CD4+ T cells sorted from blood. Described subset: CD45RA+ positively selected. Every receptor here comes from a man aged 25 to 45 in good health.

CDR3 amino acids: CASSPKDRHSEAFF. CDR3 DNA sequence: TGTGCCAGCTCACCAAAGGACAGGCATTCTGAAGCTTTCTTT. The V gene is TRBV18, the J gene TRBJ1-1; 7 bases line up with TRBD1. In germline, CDR1 is KGHSH, CDR2 LQKENI. This CDR3 has 14 amino acids. The V segment lost 2 bases and the J segment 6 bases; nucleotides outside the gene matches: 6.

The genes are TRBV19 and TRBJ1-3; 9 bases are a match to TRBD1. CDR3 length equals 15 residues. CDR1 and CDR2 from the germline V gene are LNHDA and SQIVND (reference sequence). The junction had 2 bases not matched to a gene; V was cut back by 3 bases and J by 2 bases. CDR3 loop: CASSIRDRAGNTIYF. In nucleotides, the CDR3 is TGTGCCAGTAGTATCCGGGACAGGGCTGGAAACACCATATATTTT.

This rearrangement joins TRBV14 to TRBJ2-1; 9 nucleotides agree with TRBD1. This CDR3 spans 13 amino acids. In germline, CDR1 is SGHDN, CDR2 FVKESK. J lost 6 bases, V lost 4 bases, and 1 base had no gene match. Here the CDR3 reads CASSPDRGNEQFF. The CDR3 bases are TGTGCCAGCAGCCCGGACAGGGGCAATGAGCAGTTCTTC. Supplemented by reference TRBV14 and TRBJ2-1, the full variable domain reads EAGVTQFPSHSVIEKGQTVTLRCDPISGHDNLYWYRRVMGKEIKFLLHFVKESKQDESGMPNNRFLAERTGGTYSTLKVQPAELEDSGVYFCASSPDRGNEQFFGPGTRLTVL.

V and J are TRBV5-1 and TRBJ2-7; no firm D call. Germline CDR1 reads SGHRS; CDR2 reads YFSETQ. This CDR3 has 12 residues. Trimming took 0 bases from V and 7 from J, leaving 8 bases between them. CDR3 residues: CASSLAGREQYF. The CDR3, as DNA: TGCGCCAGCAGCTTGGCCGGGCGGGAGCAGTACTTC.

As for this clone: At one end, the junction sequence differs from germline, possibly due to a read error. V is TRBV7-9 and J is TRBJ2-5; a possible D gene is TRBD1 (6 bases). CDR3 length: 14 amino acids. Germline loops: CDR1 SEHNR, CDR2 FQNEAQ (reference sequence). The CDR3 bases are TGTACCAGCAGCCGCAGGGGATGGGAGGAGACCCAGTACTTC. Residues: CTSSRRGWEETQYF.

CDR3 sequence: CASSSTLANEQFF. The CDR3 DNA follows: TGCGCCAGCAGCTCTACCCTAGCCAATGAGCAGTTCTTC. The chain recombines TRBV5-1 with TRBJ2-1; a possible D gene is TRBD2 (5 bases). The CDR3 has 13 residues. Germline-derived CDR1 and CDR2 are SGHRS and YFSETQ. Deletions cut 3 bases from V and 6 bases from J, with 10 bases between.

The CDR3 nucleotides are TGCGCCAGCAGCCAGGAACCGGGACAGGGTCTTTTTACGGATGAAAAACTGTTTTTT. Translated, it gives CASSQEPGQGLFTDEKLFF. The chain is built from TRBV4-1 and TRBJ1-4; 9 positions match TRBD1. CDR1 and CDR2 from the germline V gene are MGHRA and YSYEKL. Unmatched junction bases numbered 17, after V lost 3 bases and J lost 6 bases. The CDR3 extends over 19 amino acids.

The rearrangement joins TRBV28 to TRBJ2-7, with D perhaps TRBD1 (6 bases). The CDR3 has 14 amino acids. V lost 5 bases to trimming and J lost 1 base, with 12 bases between them. Germline CDR1 and CDR2: MDHEN and SYDVKM. This chain's CDR3 is CASSPRQESYEQYF. The DNA of the CDR3 is TGTGCCAGCAGTCCCAGACAGGAGTCCTACGAGCAGTACTTC.

This sequence joins TRBV2 and TRBJ2-1; possibly TRBD1 for D (6 bases). V was shortened by 2 bases and J by 4 bases, with 12 bases between the two germline ends. CDR3 length equals 15 residues. Per germline, CDR1 SNHLY and CDR2 FYNNEI. The CDR3 here is CASSEKSRGYNEQFF. The DNA for the CDR3 is TGTGCCAGCAGTGAAAAATCTAGGGGGTACAATGAGCAGTTCTTC.

The genes are TRBV7-9 and TRBJ2-3; 11 bases fit TRBD2. Germline CDR1 reads SEHNR; CDR2 reads FQNEAQ (reference sequence). There are 18 residues in the CDR3. V gave up 3 bases and J gave up 1 base; unmatched junction bases: 9. The CDR3 sequence is CASSLRELAGGGTDTQYF. CDR3 DNA: TGTGCCAGCAGCTTGAGGGAATTAGCGGGAGGGGGCACAGATACGCAGTATTTT.

The chain couples TRBV18 to TRBJ2-7; maybe TRBD1 (6 bases). The CDR3 is made up of 15 amino acids. V lost 1 base, J lost 6 bases, and 16 bases lay in between. The germline gives CDR1 KGHSH, CDR2 LQKENI. This chain's CDR3 is CASSPLSGGDSEQYF. For the CDR3, the DNA is TGTGCCAGCTCACCACTATCTGGGGGCGATTCCGAGCAGTACTTC.